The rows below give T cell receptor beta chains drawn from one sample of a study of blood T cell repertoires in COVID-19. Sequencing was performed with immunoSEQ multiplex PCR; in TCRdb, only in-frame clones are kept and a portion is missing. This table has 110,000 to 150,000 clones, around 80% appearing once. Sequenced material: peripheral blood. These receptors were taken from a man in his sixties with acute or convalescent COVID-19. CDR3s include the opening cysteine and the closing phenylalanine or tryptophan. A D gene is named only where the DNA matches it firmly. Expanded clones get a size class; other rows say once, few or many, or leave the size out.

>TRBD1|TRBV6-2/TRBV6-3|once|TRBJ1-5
CASSYRGTAWSNQPQHF
TGTGCCAGCAGTTACCGCGGGACAGCCTGGAGCAATCAGCCCCAGCATTTT
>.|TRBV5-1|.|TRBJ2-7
CASSPISGTEGEQYF
TGCGCCAGCAGCCCGATAAGTGGCACAGAGGGCGAGCAGTACTTC
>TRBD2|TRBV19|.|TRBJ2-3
CASSIRPTSGGTQYF
TGTGCCAGTAGTATACGCCCAACTAGCGGAGGGACGCAGTATTTT
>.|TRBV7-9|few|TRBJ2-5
CASSSQGSETQYF
TGTGCCAGCAGCTCCCAAGGTAGCGAGACCCAGTACTTC
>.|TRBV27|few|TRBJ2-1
CASSLEAGLSYNEQFF
TGTGCCAGCAGTTTAGAAGCGGGCCTCTCCTACAATGAGCAGTTCTTC
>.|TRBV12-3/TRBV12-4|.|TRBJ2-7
CASSLRSRYEQYF
TGTGCCAGCAGTTTGAGGTCCCGCTACGAGCAGTACTTC
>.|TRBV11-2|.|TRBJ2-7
CASSPGVEQYF
TGTGCCAGCAGCCCAGGGGTCGAGCAGTACTTC
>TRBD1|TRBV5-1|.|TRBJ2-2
CASSSLTGANTGELFF
TGCGCCAGCAGCTCACTGACAGGGGCGAACACCGGGGAGCTGTTTTTT
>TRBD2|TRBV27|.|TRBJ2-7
CASSSRGSGLYEQYF
TGTGCCAGCAGTTCCCGGGGTAGCGGGCTTTACGAGCAGTACTTC
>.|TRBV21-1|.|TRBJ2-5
CASRYTSGRNQETQYF
TGTGCCAGCAGGTATACTAGCGGGAGAAACCAAGAGACCCAGTACTTC
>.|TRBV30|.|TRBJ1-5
CAWTHGGGAQPQHF
TGTGCCTGGACCCACGGAGGGGGGGCTCAGCCCCAGCATTTT
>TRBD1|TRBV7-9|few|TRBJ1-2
CASSYGQGNGYTF
TGTGCCAGCAGCTACGGACAGGGCAATGGCTACACCTTC
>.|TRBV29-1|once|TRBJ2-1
CSATQGSYNEQFF
TGCAGCGCCACACAGGGCTCCTACAATGAGCAGTTCTTC
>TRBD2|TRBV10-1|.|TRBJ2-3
CASRPDQWGQGASGYDTQYF
TGCGCCAGCAGGCCCGACCAGTGGGGCCAAGGGGCTAGCGGTTATGATACGCAGTATTTT
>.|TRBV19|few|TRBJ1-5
CASSEDRVSGNQPQHF
TGTGCCAGTAGTGAGGACAGAGTTAGTGGCAATCAGCCCCAGCATTTT
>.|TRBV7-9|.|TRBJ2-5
CASSLGSGETQYF
TGTGCCAGCAGCTTAGGGAGCGGGGAGACCCAGTACTTC
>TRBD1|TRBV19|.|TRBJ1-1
CASKSGGAGTEAFF
TGTGCCAGTAAGTCAGGGGGCGCGGGTACTGAAGCTTTCTTT